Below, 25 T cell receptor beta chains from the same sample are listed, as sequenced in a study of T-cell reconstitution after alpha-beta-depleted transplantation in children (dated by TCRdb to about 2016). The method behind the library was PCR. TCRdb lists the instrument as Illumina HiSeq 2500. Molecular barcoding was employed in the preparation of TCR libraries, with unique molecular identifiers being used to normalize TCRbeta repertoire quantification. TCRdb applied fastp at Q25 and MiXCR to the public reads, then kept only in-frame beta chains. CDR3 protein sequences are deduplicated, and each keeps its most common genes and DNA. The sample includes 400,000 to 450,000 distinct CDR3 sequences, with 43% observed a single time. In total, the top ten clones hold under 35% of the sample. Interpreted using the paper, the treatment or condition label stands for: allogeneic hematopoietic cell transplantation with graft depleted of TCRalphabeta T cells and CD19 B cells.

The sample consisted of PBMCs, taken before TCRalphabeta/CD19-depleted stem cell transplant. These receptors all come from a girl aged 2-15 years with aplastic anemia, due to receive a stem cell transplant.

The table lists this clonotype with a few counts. CDR3: CSAREVGGGAYEQYF. DNA of the CDR3: TGCAGTGCCAGGGAGGTAGGCGGGGGAGCCTACGAGCAGTACTTC. The V gene is TRBV20-1, the J gene TRBJ2-7; 7 positions agree with TRBD2. The CDR3 covers 15 residues. Germline V gene sequence: CDR1 DFQATT, CDR2 SNEGSKA (reference sequence). V was pared by 6 bases and J by 2 bases, with 13 bases of the junction left unmatched.

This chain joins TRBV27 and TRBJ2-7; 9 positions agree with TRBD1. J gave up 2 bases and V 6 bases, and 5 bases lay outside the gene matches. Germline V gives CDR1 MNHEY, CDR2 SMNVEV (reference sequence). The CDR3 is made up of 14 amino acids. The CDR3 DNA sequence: TGTGCCAGCAGGCTGACAGGGGGAGCCTACGAGCAGTACTTC. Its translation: CASRLTGGAYEQYF.

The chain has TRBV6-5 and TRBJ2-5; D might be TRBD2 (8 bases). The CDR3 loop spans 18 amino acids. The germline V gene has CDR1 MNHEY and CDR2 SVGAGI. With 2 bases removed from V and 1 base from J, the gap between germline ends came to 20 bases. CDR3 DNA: TGTGCCAGCAGTTACAAGGGGGCTGCTAGCGGGCCCCAAGAGACCCAGTACTTC. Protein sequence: CASSYKGAASGPQETQYF.

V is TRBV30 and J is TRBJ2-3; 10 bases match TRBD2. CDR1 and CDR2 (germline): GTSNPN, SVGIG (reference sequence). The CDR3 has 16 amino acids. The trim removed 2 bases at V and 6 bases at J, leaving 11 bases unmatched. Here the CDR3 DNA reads TGTGCCTGGAGTACTGGACTAGCGGTTCGACAGGATACGCAGTATTTT. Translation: CAWSTGLAVRQDTQYF.

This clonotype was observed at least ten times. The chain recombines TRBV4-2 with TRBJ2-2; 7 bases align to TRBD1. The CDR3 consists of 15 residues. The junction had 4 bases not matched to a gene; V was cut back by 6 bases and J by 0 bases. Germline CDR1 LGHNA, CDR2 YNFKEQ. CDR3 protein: CASRRQGSNTGELFF. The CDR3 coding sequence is TGTGCCAGCAGGCGACAGGGCTCGAACACCGGGGAGCTGTTTTTT.

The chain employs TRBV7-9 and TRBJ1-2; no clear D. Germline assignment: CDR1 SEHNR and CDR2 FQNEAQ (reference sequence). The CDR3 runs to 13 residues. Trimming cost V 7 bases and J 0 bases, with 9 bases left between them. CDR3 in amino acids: CASNKETNYGYTF. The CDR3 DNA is TGTGCCAGCAATAAGGAGACTAACTATGGCTACACCTTC.

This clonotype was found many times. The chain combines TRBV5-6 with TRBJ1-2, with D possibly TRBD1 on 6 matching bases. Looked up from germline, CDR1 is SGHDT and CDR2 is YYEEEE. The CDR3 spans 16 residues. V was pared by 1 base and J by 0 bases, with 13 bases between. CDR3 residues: CASSLPYRATNYGYTF. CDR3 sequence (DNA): TGTGCCAGCAGCTTGCCCTACAGGGCTACTAACTATGGCTACACCTTC.

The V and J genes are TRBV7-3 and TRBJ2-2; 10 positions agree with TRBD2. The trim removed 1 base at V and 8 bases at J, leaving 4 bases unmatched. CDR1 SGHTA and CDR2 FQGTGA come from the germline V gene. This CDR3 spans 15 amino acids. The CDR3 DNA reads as TGTGCCAGCAGCTTAATCGGGACTAGCGTAGGGGAGCTGTTTTTT. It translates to CASSLIGTSVGELFF.

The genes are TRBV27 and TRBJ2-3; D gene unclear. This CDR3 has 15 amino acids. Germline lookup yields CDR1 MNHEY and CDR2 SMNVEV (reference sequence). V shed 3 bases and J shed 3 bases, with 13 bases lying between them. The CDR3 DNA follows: TGTGCCAGCAGTTTTGTGGGCCCTGGGACAGATACGCAGTATTTT. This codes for CASSFVGPGTDTQYF.

The CDR3: CASSGPGGPADTQYF. The CDR3 DNA reads as TGTGCCAGCAGCGGACCCGGGGGCCCCGCAGATACGCAGTATTTT. The chain couples TRBV9 to TRBJ2-3; D may be TRBD1 or TRBD2 (6 bases each). The V gene lost 3 bases and the J gene lost 4 bases, with 15 bases spanning the gap. The CDR3 runs 15 residues. In germline, CDR1 is SGDLS, CDR2 YYNGEE. The full variable domain, in which reference TRBV9 and TRBJ2-3 provide the parts outside the CDR3, is DSGVTQTPKHLITATGQRVTLRCSPRSGDLSVYWYQQSLDQGLQFLIQYYNGEERAKGNILERFSAQQFPDLHSELNLSSLELGDSALYFCASSGPGGPADTQYFGPGTRLTVL.

The CDR3 DNA follows: TGTGCCAGCGTTTCGGGACCAAAGACGGGAGATACGCAGTATTTT. This codes for CASVSGPKTGDTQYF. The chain employs TRBV7-2 and TRBJ2-3; D is perhaps TRBD1 or TRBD2 (5 bases each). This CDR3 contains 15 residues. Trimming took off 8 bases at V and 5 bases at J, with 20 bases between the two ends. CDR1 and CDR2 from the germline V gene are SGHTA and FQGNSA.

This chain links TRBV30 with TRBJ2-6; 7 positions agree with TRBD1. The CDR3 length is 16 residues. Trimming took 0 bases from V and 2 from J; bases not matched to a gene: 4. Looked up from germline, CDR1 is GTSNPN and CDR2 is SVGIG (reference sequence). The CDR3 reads CAWSVRQGAGANVLTF. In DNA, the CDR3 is TGTGCCTGGAGTGTACGTCAGGGGGCTGGGGCCAACGTCCTGACTTTC.

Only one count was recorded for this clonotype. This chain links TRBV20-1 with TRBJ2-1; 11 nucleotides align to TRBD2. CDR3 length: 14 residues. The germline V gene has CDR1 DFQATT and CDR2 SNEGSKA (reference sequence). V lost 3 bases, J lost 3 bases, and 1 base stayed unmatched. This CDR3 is CSARTSGVYNEQFF. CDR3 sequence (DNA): TGCAGTGCTAGGACTAGCGGGGTCTACAATGAGCAGTTCTTC.

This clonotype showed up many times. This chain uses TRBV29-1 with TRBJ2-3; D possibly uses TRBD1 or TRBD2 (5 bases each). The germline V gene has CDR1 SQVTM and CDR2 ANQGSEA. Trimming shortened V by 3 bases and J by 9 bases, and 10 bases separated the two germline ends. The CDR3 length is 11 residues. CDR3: CSVDWGSTQYF. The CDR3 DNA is TGCAGCGTTGATTGGGGGAGCACGCAGTATTTT.

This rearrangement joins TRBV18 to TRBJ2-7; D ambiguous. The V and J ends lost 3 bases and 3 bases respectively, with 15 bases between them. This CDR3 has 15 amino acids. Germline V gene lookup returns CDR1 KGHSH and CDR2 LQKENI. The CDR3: CASSPGGGPFYEQYF. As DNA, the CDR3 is TGTGCCAGCTCACCTGGTGGTGGGCCTTTCTACGAGCAGTACTTC.

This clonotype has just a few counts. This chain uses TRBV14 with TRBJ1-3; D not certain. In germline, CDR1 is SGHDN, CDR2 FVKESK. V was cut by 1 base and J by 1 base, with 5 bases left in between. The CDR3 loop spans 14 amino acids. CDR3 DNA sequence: TGTGCCAGCAGCCAAGCGGGATCTGGAAACACCATATATTTT. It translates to CASSQAGSGNTIYF. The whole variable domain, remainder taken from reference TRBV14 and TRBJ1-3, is EAGVTQFPSHSVIEKGQTVTLRCDPISGHDNLYWYRRVMGKEIKFLLHFVKESKQDESGMPNNRFLAERTGGTYSTLKVQPAELEDSGVYFCASSQAGSGNTIYFGEGSWLTVV.

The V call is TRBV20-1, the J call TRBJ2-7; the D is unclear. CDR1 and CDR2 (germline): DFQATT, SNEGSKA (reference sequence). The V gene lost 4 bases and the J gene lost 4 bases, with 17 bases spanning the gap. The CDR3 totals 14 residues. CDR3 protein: CSAKKSAVGYEQYF. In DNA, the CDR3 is TGCAGTGCTAAAAAGTCGGCCGTGGGATACGAGCAGTACTTC.

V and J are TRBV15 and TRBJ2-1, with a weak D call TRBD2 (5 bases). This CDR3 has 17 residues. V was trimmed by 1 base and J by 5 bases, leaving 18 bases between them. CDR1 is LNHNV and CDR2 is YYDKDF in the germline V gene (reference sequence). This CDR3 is CATSRAGRLHDNNEQFF. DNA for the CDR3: TGTGCCACCAGCAGAGCCGGAAGACTACACGATAACAATGAGCAGTTCTTC. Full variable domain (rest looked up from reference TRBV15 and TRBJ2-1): DAMVIQNPRYQVTQFGKPVTLSCSQTLNHNVMYWYQQKSSQAPKLLFHYYDKDFNNEADTPDNFQSRRPNTSFCFLDIRSPGLGDTAMYLCATSRAGRLHDNNEQFFGPGTRLTVL.

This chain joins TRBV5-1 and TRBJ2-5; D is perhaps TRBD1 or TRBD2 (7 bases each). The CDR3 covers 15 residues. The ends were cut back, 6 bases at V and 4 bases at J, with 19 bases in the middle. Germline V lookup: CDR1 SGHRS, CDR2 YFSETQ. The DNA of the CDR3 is TGCGCCAGCATCTCCCAGGGGGGGCTTGGAGAGACCCAGTACTTC. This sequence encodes CASISQGGLGETQYF. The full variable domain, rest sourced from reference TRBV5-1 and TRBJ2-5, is KAGVTQTPRYLIKTRGQQVTLSCSPISGHRSVSWYQQTPGQGLQFLFEYFSETQRNKGNFPGRFSGRQFSNSRSEMNVSTLELGDSALYLCASISQGGLGETQYFGPGTRLLVL.

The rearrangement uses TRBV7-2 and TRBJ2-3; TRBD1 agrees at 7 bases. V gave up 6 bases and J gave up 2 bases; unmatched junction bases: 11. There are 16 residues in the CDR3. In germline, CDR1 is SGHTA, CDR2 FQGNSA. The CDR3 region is CASSFRRDSPTDTQYF. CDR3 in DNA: TGTGCCAGCAGTTTCCGCCGGGACAGCCCCACAGATACGCAGTATTTT.

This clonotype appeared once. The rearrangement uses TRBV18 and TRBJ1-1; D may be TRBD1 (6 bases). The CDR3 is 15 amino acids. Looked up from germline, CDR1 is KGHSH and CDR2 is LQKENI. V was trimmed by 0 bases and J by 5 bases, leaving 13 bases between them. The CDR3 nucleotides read TGTGCCAGCTCACCACCGGGGCAGGGGAGAACTGAAGCTTTCTTT. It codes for CASSPPGQGRTEAFF.

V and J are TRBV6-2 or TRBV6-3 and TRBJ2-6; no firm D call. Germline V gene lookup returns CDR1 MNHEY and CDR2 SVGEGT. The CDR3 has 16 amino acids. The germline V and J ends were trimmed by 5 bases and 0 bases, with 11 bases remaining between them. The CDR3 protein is CASSDFQSSGANVLTF. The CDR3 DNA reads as TGTGCCAGCAGTGACTTCCAGAGCTCTGGGGCCAACGTCCTGACTTTC.

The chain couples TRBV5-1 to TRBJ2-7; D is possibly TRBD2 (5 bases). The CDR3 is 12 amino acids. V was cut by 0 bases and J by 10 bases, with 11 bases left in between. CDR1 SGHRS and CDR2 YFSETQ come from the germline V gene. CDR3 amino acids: CASSLEEEPQYF. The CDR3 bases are TGCGCCAGCAGCTTGGAGGAGGAGCCCCAGTACTTC.

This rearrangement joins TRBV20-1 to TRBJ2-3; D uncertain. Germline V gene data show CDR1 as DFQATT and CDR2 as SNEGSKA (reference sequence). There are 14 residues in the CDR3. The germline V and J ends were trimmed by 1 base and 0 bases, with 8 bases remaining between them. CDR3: CSARVTPSTDTQYF. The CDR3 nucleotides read TGCAGTGCTAGAGTGACCCCCAGCACAGATACGCAGTATTTT.

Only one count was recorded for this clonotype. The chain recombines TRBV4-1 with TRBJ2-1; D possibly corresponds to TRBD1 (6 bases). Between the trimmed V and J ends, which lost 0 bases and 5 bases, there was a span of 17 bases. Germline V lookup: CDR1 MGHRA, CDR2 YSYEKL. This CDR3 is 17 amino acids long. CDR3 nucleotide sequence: TGCGCCAGCAGCCAAGAAGAGTACAGGGAAAGGCACAATGAGCAGTTCTTC. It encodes CASSQEEYRERHNEQFF.